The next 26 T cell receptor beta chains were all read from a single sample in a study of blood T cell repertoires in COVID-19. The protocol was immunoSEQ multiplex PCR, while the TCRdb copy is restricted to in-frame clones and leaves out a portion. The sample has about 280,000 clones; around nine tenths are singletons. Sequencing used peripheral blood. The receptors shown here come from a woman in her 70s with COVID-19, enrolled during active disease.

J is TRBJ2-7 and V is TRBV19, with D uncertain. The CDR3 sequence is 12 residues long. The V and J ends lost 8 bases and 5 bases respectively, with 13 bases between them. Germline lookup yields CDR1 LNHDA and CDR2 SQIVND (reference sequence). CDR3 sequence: CASSQRSDEQYF. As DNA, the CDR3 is TGTGCCAGTTCGCAACGTTCGGACGAGCAGTACTTC.

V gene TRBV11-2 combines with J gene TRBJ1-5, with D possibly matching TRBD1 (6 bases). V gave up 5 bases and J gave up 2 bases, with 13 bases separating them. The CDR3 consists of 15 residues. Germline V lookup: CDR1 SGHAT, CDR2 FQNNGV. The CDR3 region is CASSLGGAGNQPQHF. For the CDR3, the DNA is TGTGCCAGCAGCCTCGGGGGGGCAGGCAATCAGCCCCAGCATTTT.

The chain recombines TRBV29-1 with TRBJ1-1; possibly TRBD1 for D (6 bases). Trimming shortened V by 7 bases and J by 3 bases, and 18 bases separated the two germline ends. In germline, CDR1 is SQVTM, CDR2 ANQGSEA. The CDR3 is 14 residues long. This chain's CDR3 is CSAARGARDTEAFF. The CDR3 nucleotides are TGCAGCGCTGCCCGGGGGGCGCGGGACACTGAAGCTTTCTTT. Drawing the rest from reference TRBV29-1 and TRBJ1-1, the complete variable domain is SAVISQKPSRDICQRGTSLTIQCQVDSQVTMMFWYRQQPGQSLTLIATANQGSEATYESGFVIDKFPISRPNLTFSTLTVSNMSPEDSSIYLCSAARGARDTEAFFGQGTRLTVV.

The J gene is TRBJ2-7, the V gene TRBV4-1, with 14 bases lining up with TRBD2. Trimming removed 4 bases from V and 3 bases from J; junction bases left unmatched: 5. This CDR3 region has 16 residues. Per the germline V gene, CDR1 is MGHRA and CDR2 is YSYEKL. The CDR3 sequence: CASSPGLAGAYYEQYF. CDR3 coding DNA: TGCGCCAGCAGCCCGGGACTAGCGGGGGCTTACTACGAGCAGTACTTC.

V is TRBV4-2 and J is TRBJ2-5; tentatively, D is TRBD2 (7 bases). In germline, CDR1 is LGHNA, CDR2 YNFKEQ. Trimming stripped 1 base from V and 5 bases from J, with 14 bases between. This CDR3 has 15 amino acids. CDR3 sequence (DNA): TGTGCCAGCAGCCAAGTAGGGGGGGTGCGGGAGACCCAGTACTTC. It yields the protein CASSQVGGVRETQYF.

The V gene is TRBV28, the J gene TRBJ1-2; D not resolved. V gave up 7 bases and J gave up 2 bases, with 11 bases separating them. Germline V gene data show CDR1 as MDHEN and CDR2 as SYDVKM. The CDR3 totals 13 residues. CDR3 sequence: CASTRTGNYGYTF. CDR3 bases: TGTGCCAGCACTCGGACGGGAAACTATGGCTACACCTTC.

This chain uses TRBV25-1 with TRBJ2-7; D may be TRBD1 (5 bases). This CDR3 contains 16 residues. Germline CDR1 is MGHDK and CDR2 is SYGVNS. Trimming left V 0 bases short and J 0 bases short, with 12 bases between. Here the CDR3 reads CASSEYPGPSSYEQYF. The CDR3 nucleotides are TGTGCCAGCAGTGAATACCCAGGGCCTAGCTCCTACGAGCAGTACTTC.

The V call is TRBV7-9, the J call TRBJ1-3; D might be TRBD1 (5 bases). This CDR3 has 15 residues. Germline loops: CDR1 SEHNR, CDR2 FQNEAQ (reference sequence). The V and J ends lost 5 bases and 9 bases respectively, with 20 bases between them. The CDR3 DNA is TGTGCCAGCAGCGTCCACGGGACCTTCGGGGGCACCATATATTTT. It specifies CASSVHGTFGGTIYF.

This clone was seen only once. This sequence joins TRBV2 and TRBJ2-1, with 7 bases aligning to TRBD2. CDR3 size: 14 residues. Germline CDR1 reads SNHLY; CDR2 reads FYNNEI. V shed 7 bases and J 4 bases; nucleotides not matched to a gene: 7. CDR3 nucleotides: TGTGCCAGCAACAGACTAGCTCCGTACAATGAGCAGTTCTTC. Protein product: CASNRLAPYNEQFF.

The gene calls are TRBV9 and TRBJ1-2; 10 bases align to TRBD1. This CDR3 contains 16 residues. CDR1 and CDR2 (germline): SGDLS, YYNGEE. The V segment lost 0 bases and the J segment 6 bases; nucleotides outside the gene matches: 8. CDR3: CASSVAWLTGGHGYTF. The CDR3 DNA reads TGTGCCAGCAGCGTAGCGTGGTTGACAGGGGGCCATGGCTACACCTTC.

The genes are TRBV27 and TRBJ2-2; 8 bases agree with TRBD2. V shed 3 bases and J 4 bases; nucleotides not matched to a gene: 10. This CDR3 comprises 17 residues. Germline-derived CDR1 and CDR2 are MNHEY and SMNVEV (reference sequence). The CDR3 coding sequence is TGTGCCAGCAGTTTGGTATCCGGGGGGGCGGGCACCGGGGAGCTGTTTTTT. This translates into CASSLVSGGAGTGELFF.

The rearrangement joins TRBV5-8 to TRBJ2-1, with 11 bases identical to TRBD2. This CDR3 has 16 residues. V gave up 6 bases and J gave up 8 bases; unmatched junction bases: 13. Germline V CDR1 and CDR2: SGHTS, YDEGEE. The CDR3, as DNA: TGTGCCAGCACCCTTAGCGGGGGGGCCTTCGGTGATGAGCAGTTCTTC. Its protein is CASTLSGGAFGDEQFF.

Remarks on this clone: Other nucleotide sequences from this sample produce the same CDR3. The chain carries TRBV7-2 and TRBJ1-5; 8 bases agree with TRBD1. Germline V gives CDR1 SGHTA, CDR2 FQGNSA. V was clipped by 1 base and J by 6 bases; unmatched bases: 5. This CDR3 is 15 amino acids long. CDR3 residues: CASSLDGQGGQPQHF. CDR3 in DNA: TGTGCCAGCAGCTTAGACGGACAGGGCGGTCAGCCCCAGCATTTT. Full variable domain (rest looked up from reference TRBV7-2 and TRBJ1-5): GAGVSQSPSNKVTEKGKDVELRCDPISGHTALYWYRQSLGQGLEFLIYFQGNSAPDKSGLPSDRFSAERTGGSVSTLTIQRTQQEDSAVYLCASSLDGQGGQPQHFGDGTRLSIL.

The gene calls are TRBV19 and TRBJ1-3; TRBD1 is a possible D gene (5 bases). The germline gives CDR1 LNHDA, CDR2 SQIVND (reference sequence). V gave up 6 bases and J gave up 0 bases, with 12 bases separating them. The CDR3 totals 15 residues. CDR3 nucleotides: TGTGCCAGTAGAGAAACAGGTAGCTCTGGAAACACCATATATTTT. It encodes CASRETGSSGNTIYF.

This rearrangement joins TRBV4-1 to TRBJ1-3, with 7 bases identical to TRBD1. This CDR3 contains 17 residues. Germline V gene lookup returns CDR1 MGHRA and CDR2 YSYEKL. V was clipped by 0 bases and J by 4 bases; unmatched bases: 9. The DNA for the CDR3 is TGCGCCAGCAGCCAAGAGCTGGGACCACAGGGGGGAAACACCATATATTTT. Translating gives CASSQELGPQGGNTIYF.

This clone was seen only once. The CDR3, as DNA: TGCGCCAGCAGCTTGGTCGGACAGGGGATGAACACTGAAGCTTTCTTT. Its protein product is CASSLVGQGMNTEAFF. The V and J genes are TRBV5-1 and TRBJ1-1; 9 bases align to TRBD1. This CDR3 is 16 amino acids long. CDR1 is SGHRS and CDR2 is YFSETQ in the germline V gene. V trimming: 0 bases; J trimming: 0 bases; junction bases outside the gene matches: 3.

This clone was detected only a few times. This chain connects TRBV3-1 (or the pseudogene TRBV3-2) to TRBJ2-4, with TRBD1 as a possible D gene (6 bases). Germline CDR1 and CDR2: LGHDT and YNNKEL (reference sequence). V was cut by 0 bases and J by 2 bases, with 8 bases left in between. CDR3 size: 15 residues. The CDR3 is CASSQDGTTKNIQYF. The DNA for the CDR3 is TGTGCCAGCAGCCAAGATGGGACAACCAAAAACATTCAGTACTTC.

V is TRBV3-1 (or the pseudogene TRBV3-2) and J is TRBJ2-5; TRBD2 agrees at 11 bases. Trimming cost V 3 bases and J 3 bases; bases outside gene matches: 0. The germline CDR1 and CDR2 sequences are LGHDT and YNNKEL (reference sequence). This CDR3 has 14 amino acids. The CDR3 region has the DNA TGTGCCAGCAGCCAGACTAGCGGGGAAGAGACCCAGTACTTC. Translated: CASSQTSGEETQYF.

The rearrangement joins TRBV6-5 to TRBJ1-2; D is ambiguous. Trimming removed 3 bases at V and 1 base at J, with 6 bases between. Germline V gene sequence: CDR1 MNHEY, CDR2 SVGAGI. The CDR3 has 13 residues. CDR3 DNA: TGTGCCAGCAGTTATGCCAGTAACTATGGCTACACCTTC. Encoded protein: CASSYASNYGYTF.

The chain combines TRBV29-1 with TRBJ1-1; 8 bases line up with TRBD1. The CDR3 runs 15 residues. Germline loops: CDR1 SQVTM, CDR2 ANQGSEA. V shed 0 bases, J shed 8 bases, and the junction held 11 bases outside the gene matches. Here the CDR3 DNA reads TGCAGCGTTGAAGACCCCGGACAGGGTATCACCGAAGCTTTCTTT. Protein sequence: CSVEDPGQGITEAFF.

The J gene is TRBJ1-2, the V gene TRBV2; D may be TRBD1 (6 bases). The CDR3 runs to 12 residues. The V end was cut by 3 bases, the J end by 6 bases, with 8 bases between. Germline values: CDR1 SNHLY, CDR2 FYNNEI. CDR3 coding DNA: TGTGCCAGCAGTGACACAGGGAATGGCTACACCTTC. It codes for CASSDTGNGYTF.

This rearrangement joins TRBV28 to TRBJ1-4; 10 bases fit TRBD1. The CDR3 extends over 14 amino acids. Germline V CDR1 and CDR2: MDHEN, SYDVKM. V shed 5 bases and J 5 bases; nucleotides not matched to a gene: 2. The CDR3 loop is CASSGTGVNEKLFF. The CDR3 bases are TGTGCCAGCAGTGGGACAGGGGTAAATGAAAAACTGTTTTTT.

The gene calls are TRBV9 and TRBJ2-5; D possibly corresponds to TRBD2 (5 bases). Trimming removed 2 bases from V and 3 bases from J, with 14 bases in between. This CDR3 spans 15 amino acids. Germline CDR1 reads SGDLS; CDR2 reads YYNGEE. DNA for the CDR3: TGTGCCAGCAGCGTTGGGATCGTCGGGGAAGAGACCCAGTACTTC. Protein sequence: CASSVGIVGEETQYF.

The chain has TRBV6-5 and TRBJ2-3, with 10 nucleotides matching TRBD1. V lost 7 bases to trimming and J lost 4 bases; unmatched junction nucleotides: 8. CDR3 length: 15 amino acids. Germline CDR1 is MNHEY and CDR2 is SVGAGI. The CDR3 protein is CASKMDRGNSDTQYF. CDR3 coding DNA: TGTGCCAGCAAAATGGACAGGGGGAACTCAGATACGCAGTATTTT.

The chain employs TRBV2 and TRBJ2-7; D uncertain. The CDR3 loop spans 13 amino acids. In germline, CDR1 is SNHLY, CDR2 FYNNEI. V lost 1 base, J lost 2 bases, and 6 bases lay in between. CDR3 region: CASSEVATYEQYF. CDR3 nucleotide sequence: TGTGCCAGCAGTGAAGTGGCCACCTACGAGCAGTACTTC.

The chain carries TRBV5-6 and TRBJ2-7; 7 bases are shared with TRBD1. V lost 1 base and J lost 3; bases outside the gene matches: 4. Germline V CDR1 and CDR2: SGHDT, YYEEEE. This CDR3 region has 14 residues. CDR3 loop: CASSLSDRFYEQYF. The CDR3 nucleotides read TGTGCCAGCAGCTTGTCGGACAGGTTCTACGAGCAGTACTTC.